The sample holds a few counts of the clone carrying this T cell receptor (beta chain). Antigen specificity is unknown. A universal primer binding site was introduced by template switching. The final cDNA contained unique molecular identifiers. TCRdb called the 5' RACE reads again in MiXCR, with one record for every CDR3 protein. Here the sample spans about 720,000 distinct CDR3 sequences, less than 10% being singletons. This CDR3 comprises 11 residues. Trimming took 6 bases from V and 6 from J, leaving 6 bases between them. The germline V gene has CDR1 MNHEY and CDR2 SVGAGI. The record originates from a study of identical twins. Whole-study results and caveats: There was an excess of low generation probability in the out-of-frame alpha sequences that twins shared.

In addition, the sample was reused for a study of yellow fever vaccine responses in identical twins.

The rearrangement uses TRBV6-5 and TRBJ2-1, with D unresolved. The sequencing input was PBMCs. This receptor was identified in a woman aged 18-30 years in good health. CDR3 in amino acids: CASRQFNEQFF. The CDR3, as DNA: TGTGCCAGCAGGCAGTTCAATGAGCAGTTCTTC.